This T cell receptor (beta chain) was sequenced in a study of CD8+ T cells in alopecia areata. Study observations and caveats: Resident alphabeta T cells of normal skin are also sequenced in scalp samples. Normal scalp showed lower clonality than lesional scalp, especially alopecia totalis/universalis.

About this clone itself: The antigen remains undetermined.

Following extraction, RNA underwent reverse transcription to cDNA, which served as the sequencing template. The repertoire was sequenced with immunoSEQ multiplex PCR; TCRdb's copy has only in-frame clones and lacks some. The sample has around 150,000 clones, less than 75% seen once. This CDR3 has 16 amino acids. Germline CDR1 reads SGHRS; CDR2 reads YFSETQ. Trimming cost V 4 bases and J 5 bases, with 21 bases left between them. The receptor's source is a human donor in good health. Sequenced input: CD8+ T cells sorted from blood. The chain links TRBV5-1 to TRBJ2-5, with a tentative D call TRBD2 (5 bases). CDR3 bases: TGCGCCAGCAGCAAGAGCGTGACGGCGGGTTCGGAGACCCAGTACTTC. As protein: CASSKSVTAGSETQYF.